The rows below give T cell receptor beta chains drawn from one sample of a study of metastatic and nonmetastatic thyroid tumors. Via MiXCR, TCRdb re-called the PCR reads. The table records fewer than 20,000 clones, under 30% of them present only once. Input material: tumor tissue. These receptors were collected from a male donor with papillary thyroid cancer or a benign thyroid nodule (not recorded which). Some clones in this sample may be carry-over from other donors' samples. The conserved cysteine and the conserved F or W are not part of the CDR3 here. Fields, in order: J gene, clone size, V gene, CDR3 protein. For some rows the clone size is stated as once, few or many, or as a class when expanded; others skip it.

J: TRBJ2-6; size: many; V: TRBV7-9; CDR3: ASAGYSGANVLT
J: TRBJ1-2; size: few; V: TRBV6-1; CDR3: ASSFSATPFYGYT
J: TRBJ1-3; size: few; V: TRBV6-5; CDR3: ASSYVTGNTIY
J: TRBJ2-1; size: many; V: TRBV11-2; CDR3: ASSGMSYNEQF
J: TRBJ2-3; size: NA; V: TRBV20-1; CDR3: SADRGQGITDTQY
J: TRBJ2-3; size: many; V: TRBV7-9; CDR3: ASKLAGGPSDTQY
J: TRBJ2-1; size: NA; V: TRBV6-1; CDR3: ASRRAGGYNQQF
J: TRBJ1-1; size: NA; V: TRBV4-1; CDR3: ASSQGLEGALSNAEDF
J: TRBJ1-1; size: NA; V: TRBV5-1; CDR3: ASSLGHMNTEAF
J: TRBJ2-2; size: NA; V: TRBV5-1; CDR3: ASSWETGELF
J: TRBJ2-3; size: NA; V: TRBV6-1; CDR3: ASSVTAGSVTDTQY
J: TRBJ2-5; size: many; V: TRBV11-3; CDR3: ASSLAPGQETQY
J: TRBJ1-5; size: many; V: TRBV27; CDR3: ASSFMYDQPQH
J: TRBJ2-1; size: NA; V: TRBV5-1; CDR3: ASSTLTGPYNEQF
J: TRBJ2-5; size: many; V: TRBV11-3; CDR3: ASSPAGQETQY
J: TRBJ1-5; size: medium-sized; V: TRBV7-9; CDR3: ASSLGHSNQPQH
J: TRBJ1-1; size: NA; V: TRBV2; CDR3: ASSEQGPRLNTEAF
J: TRBJ2-3; size: NA; V: TRBV25-1; CDR3: ASSEGVTSGSTDTQY
J: TRBJ2-2; size: many; V: TRBV2; CDR3: ASSATRAPGELF
J: TRBJ1-4; size: many; V: TRBV12-3/TRBV12-4; CDR3: ASSATGGSEKLF
J: TRBJ2-1; size: NA; V: TRBV20-1; CDR3: SPRDLGRGEVYEQF
J: TRBJ2-5; size: NA; V: TRBV6-2/TRBV6-3; CDR3: ASLSDYFQETQY
J: TRBJ2-7; size: few; V: TRBV3-1; CDR3: ASSRTRQGEQY